This T cell receptor (beta chain) was profiled in a study of identical twins. Study results and caveats: A partial confounding effect on zero-insertion analyses could come from invariant MAIT and iNKT cells.

As concerns this clonotype: Its target is not known.

The J segment lost 3 bases and the V segment lost 3 bases, leaving 18 bases of the junction unmatched. CDR1 and CDR2 (germline): KGHDR, SFDVKD. The CDR3 sequence is 19 residues long. Every donor was a healthy Caucasian. After template switching added a universal primer site, the resulting cDNA carried unique molecular identifiers. TCRdb re-derived calls from the 5' RACE reads in MiXCR, one entry per CDR3 protein. The sample has hundreds of thousands of distinct CDR3 sequences; 20% to 25% are singletons. These data also formed part of another study, on yellow fever vaccine responses in identical twins. This second study notes: Reports say the vaccine T cell response in twins looked partly convergent and partly personalized.

This TCR derives from a woman between 18 and 29 years old in good health. Source material: CD4+ T cells sorted from blood. This chain uses TRBV24-1 with TRBJ2-7; 8 bases match TRBD1. The CDR3 DNA reads as TGTGCCACCAGTGATAGAGGAGGACAGGGACATCCTGTGGTCTACGAGCAGTACTTC. This gives the protein CATSDRGGQGHPVVYEQYF.